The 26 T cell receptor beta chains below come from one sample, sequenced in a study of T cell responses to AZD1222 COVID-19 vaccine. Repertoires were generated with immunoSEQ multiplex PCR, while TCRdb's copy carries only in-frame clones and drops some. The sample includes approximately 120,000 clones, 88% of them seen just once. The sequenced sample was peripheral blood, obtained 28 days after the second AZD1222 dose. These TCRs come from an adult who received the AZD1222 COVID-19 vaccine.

In DNA, the CDR3 is TGTGCCAGCTCACCACGGGGGGCCACTGAAGCTTTCTTT. As protein: CASSPRGATEAFF. The chain employs TRBV18 and TRBJ1-1, with D tentatively TRBD1 (6 bases). The CDR3 covers 13 residues. Deletions cut 1 base from V and 4 bases from J, with 7 bases between. The germline gives CDR1 KGHSH, CDR2 LQKENI.

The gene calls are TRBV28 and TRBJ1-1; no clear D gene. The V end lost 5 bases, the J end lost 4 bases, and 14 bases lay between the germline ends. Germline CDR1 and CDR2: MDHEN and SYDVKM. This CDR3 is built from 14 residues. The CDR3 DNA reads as TGTGCCAGCAGTCTAGGACGCTGGGGCACTGAAGCTTTCTTT. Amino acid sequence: CASSLGRWGTEAFF. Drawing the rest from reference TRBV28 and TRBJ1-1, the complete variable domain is DVKVTQSSRYLVKRTGEKVFLECVQDMDHENMFWYRQDPGLGLRLIYFSYDVKMKEKGDIPEGYSVSREKKERFSLILESASTNQTSMYLCASSLGRWGTEAFFGQGTRLTVV.

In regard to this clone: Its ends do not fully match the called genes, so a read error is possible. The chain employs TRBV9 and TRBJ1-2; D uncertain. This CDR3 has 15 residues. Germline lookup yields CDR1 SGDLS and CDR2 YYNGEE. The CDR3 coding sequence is TGTGCCAGCAGCGTAGACCCACAAGTTAACCATGGCTACACCTTC. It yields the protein CASSVDPQVNHGYTF.

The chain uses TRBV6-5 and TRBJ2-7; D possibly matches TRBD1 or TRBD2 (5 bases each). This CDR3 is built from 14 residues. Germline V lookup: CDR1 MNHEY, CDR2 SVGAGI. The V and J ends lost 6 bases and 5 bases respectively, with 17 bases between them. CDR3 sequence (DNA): TGTGCCAGCAGCCCACCGGGGCAGGGCAACGAGCAGTACTTC. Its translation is CASSPPGQGNEQYF.

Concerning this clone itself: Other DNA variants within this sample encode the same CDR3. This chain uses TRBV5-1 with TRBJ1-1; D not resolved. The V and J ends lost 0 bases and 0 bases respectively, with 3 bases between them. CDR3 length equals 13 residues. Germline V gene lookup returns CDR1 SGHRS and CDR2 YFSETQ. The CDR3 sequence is CASSLEVNTEAFF. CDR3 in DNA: TGCGCCAGCAGCTTGGAGGTGAACACTGAAGCTTTCTTT.

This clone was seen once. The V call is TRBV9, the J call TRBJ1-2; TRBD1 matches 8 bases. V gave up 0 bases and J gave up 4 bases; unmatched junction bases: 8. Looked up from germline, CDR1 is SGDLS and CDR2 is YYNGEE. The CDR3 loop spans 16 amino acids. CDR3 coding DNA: TGTGCCAGCAGCGTAGCGGACAGGGCCGTCGGCTATGGCTACACCTTC. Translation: CASSVADRAVGYGYTF.

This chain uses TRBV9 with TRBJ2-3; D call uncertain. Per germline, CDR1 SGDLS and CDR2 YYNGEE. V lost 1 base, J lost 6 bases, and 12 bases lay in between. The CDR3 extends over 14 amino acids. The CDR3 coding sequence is TGTGCCAGCAGCGTACGCGATAGCAAGGATACGCAGTATTTT. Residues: CASSVRDSKDTQYF.

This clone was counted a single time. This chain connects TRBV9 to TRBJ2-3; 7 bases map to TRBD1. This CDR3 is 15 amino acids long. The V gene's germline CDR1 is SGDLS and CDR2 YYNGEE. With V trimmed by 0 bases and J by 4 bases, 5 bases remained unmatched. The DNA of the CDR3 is TGTGCCAGCAGCGTAGATGGGCAGGGGGCAGATACGCAGTATTTT. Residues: CASSVDGQGADTQYF.

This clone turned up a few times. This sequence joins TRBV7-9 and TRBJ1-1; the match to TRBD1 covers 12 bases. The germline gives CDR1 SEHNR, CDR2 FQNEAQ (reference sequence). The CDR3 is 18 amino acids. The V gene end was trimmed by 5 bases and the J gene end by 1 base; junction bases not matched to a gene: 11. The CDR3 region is CASSPGTGGSGGNTEAFF. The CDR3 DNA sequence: TGTGCCAGCAGCCCCGGGACAGGGGGCTCGGGAGGGAACACTGAAGCTTTCTTT. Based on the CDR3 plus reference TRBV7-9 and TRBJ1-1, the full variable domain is DTGVSQNPRHKITKRGQNVTFRCDPISEHNRLYWYRQTLGQGPEFLTYFQNEAQLEKSRLLSDRFSAERPKGSFSTLEIQRTEQGDSAMYLCASSPGTGGSGGNTEAFFGQGTRLTVV.

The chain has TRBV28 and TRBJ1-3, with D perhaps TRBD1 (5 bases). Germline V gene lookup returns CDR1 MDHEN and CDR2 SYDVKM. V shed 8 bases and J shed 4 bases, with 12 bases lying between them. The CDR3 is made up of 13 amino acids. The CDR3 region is CASFTQGGNTIYF. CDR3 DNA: TGTGCCAGCTTTACCCAGGGCGGAAACACCATATATTTT.

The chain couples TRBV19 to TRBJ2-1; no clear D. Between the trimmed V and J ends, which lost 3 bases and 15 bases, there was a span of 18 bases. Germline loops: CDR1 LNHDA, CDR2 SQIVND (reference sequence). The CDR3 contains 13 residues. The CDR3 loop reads CASSIEFGRSVFF. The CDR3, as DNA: TGTGCCAGTAGTATTGAGTTCGGGCGGAGTGTGTTCTTC.

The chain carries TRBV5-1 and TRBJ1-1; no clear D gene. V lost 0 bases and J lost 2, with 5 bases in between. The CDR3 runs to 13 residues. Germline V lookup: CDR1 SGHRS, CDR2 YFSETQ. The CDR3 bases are TGCGCCAGCAGCTTGGTCACAAACACTGAAGCTTTCTTT. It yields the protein CASSLVTNTEAFF.

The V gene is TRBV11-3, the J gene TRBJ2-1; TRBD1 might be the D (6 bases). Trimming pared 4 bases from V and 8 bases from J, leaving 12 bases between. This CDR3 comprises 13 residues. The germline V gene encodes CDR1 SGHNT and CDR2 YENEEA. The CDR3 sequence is CASSSLSGDEQFF. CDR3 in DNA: TGTGCCAGCAGCTCCCTTTCAGGGGATGAGCAGTTCTTC. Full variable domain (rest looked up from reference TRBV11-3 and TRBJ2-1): EAGVVQSPRYKIIEKKQPVAFWCNPISGHNTLYWYLQNLGQGPELLIRYENEEAVDDSQLPKDRFSAERLKGVDSTLKIQPAELGDSAVYLCASSSLSGDEQFFGPGTRLTVL.

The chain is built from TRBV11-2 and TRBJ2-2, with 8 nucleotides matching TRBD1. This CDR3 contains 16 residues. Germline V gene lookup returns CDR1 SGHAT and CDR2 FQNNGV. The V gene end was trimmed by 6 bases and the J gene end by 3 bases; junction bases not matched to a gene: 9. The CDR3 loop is CASSSPGQVHTGELFF. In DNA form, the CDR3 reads TGTGCCAGCAGTTCCCCGGGACAGGTTCACACCGGGGAGCTGTTTTTT.

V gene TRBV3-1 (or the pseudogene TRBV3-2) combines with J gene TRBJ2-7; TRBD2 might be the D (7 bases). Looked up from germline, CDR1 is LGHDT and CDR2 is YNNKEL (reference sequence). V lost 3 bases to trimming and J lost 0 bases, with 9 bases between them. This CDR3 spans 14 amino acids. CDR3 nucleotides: TGTGCCAGCAGCCAGGGGGGGGCCTCCTACGAGCAGTACTTC. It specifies CASSQGGASYEQYF.

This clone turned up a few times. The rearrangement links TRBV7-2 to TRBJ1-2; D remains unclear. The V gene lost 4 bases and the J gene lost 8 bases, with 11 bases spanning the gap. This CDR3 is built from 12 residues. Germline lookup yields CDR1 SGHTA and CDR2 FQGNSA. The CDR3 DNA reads TGTGCCAGCAGCTCAGTGACGGGGGGCTACACCTTC. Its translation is CASSSVTGGYTF.

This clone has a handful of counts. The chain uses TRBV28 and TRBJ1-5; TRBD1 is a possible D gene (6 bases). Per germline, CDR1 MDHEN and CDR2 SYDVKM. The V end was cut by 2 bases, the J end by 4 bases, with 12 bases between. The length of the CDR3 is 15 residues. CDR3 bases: TGTGCCAGCAGTTTACAGACAGGCCTTAATCAGCCCCAGCATTTT. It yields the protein CASSLQTGLNQPQHF.

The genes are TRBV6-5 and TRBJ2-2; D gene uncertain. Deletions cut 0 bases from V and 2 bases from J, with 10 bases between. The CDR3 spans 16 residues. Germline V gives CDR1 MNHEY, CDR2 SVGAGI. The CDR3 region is CASSYSKWSNTGELFF. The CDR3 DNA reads TGTGCCAGCAGTTACTCGAAATGGTCCAACACCGGGGAGCTGTTTTTT.

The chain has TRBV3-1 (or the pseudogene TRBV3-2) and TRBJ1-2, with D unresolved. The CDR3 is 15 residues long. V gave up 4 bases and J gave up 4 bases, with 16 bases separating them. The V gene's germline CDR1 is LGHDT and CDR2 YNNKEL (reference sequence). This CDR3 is CASSRAGATTYGYTF. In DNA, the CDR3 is TGTGCCAGCAGCCGGGCAGGCGCAACCACCTATGGCTACACCTTC.

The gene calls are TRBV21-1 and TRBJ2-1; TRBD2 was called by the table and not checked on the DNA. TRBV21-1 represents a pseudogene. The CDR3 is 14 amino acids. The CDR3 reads CASLSGRAGDEQFF. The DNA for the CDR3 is TGTGCCAGCCTTAGCGGGAGGGCCGGAGATGAGCAGTTCTTC.

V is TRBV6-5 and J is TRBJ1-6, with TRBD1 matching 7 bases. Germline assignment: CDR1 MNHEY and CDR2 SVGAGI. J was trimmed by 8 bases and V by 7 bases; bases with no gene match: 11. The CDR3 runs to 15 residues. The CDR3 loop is CASTSRGQGYSPLHF. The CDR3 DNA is TGTGCCAGCACCTCGAGGGGGCAGGGTTATTCACCCCTCCACTTT.

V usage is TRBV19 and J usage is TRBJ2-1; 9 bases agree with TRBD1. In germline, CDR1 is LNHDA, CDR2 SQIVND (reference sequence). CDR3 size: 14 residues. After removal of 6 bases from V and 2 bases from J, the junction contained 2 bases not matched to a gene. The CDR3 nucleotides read TGTGCCAGTAGCGACAGGGGGACCTACAATGAGCAGTTCTTC. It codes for CASSDRGTYNEQFF.

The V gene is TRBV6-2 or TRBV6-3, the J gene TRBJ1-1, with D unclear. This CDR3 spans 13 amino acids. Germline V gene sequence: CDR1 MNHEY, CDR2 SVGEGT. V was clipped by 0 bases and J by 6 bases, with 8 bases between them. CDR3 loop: CASSYSRDPEAFF. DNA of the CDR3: TGTGCCAGCAGTTACTCGCGAGATCCTGAAGCTTTCTTT.

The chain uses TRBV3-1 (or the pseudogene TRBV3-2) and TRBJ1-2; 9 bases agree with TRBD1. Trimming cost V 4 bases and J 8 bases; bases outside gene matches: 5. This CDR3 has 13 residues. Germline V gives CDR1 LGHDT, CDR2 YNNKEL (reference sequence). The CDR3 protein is CASSPGQGEGYTF. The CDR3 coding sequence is TGTGCCAGCAGCCCGGGACAGGGAGAAGGCTACACCTTC.

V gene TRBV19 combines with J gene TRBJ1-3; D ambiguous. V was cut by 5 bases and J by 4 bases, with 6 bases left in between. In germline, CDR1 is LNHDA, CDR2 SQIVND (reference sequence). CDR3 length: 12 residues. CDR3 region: CASSPAGNTIYF. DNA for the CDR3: TGTGCCAGTAGTCCCGCCGGAAACACCATATATTTT.

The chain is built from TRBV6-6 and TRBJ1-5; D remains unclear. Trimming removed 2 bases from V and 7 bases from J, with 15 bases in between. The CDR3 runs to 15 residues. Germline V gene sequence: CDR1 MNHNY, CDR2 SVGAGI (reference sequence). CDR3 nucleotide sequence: TGTGCCAGCAGTTACCTAAAACTCACTGGGCAGCCCCAGCATTTT. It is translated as CASSYLKLTGQPQHF.